This paragraph reports one T cell receptor beta chain. Antigen specificity is unknown. The sample originates from a study of T-cell memory formation after mild COVID-19. Overall study findings and caveats: Pre-infection memory already had some responding clones, implying cross-reactive memory joined. Contracting clones from day 15 to 85 had balanced CD4/CD8; later expanders favoured CD4+. CM and EM subsets held most contracting CD4+ clones; EMRA held CD8+ ones.

TCRdb reprocessed the 5' RACE reads via MiXCR and lists one record per CDR3 protein. The table has 550,000 to 600,000 distinct CDR3 sequences, roughly 17% seen once. The ends lost 6 bases at V and 3 bases at J; junction bases unmatched: 11. Germline values: CDR1 SGHTA, CDR2 FQGNSA. CDR3 length: 16 amino acids. This rearrangement joins TRBV7-2 to TRBJ2-3, with TRBD2 matching over 8 bases. The sequenced material came from PBMCs or a T cell subset sorted from them (not recorded which). This TCR derives from an adult woman who had mild COVID-19 (a few samples of this study predate the infection). Cell type and time point are not known. CDR3 nucleotide sequence: TGTGCCAGCAGACCAAACTTAGCGGGAAAGACAGATACGCAGTATTTT. Amino acids: CASRPNLAGKTDTQYF. The whole variable domain, remainder taken from reference TRBV7-2 and TRBJ2-3, is GAGVSQSPSNKVTEKGKDVELRCDPISGHTALYWYRQSLGQGLEFLIYFQGNSAPDKSGLPSDRFSAERTGGSVSTLTIQRTQQEDSAVYLCASRPNLAGKTDTQYFGPGTRLTVL.